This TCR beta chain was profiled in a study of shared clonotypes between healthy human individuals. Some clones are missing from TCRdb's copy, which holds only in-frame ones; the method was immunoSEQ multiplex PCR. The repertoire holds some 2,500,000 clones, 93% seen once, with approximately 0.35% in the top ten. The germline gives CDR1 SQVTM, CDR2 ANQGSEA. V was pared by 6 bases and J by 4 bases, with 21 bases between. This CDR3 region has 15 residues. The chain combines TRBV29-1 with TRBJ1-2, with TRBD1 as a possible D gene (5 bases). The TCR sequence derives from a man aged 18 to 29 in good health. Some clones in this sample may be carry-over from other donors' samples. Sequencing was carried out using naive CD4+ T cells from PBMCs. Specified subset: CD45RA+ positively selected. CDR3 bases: TGCAGCGTCTTTTCCTCTTATTCGGGGCCCTATGGCTACACCTTC. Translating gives CSVFSSYSGPYGYTF.